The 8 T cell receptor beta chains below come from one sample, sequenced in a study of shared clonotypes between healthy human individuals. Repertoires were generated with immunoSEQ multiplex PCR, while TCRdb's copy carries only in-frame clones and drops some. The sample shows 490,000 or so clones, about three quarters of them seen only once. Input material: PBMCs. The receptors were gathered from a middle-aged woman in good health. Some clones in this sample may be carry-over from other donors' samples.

The CDR3 spells CASRKGHRLNYTF. The CDR3 DNA follows: TGTGCCAGCAGAAAGGGTCACAGGTTGAATTACACCTTC. The chain is built from TRBV28 and TRBJ1-2, with a weak D call TRBD1 (5 bases). This CDR3 region has 13 residues. Per the germline V gene, CDR1 is MDHEN and CDR2 is SYDVKM. Trimming pared 6 bases from V and 11 bases from J, leaving 19 bases between.

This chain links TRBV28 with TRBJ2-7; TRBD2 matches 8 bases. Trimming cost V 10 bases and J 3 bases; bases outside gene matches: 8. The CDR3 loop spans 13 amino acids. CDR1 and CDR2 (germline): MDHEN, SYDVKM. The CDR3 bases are TGTGCCACCATGCGGGAGGCCAACTACGAGCAGTACTTC. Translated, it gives CATMREANYEQYF. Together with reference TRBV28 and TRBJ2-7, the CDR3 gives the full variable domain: DVKVTQSSRYLVKRTGEKVFLECVQDMDHENMFWYRQDPGLGLRLIYFSYDVKMKEKGDIPEGYSVSREKKERFSLILESASTNQTSMYLCATMREANYEQYFGPGTRLTVT.

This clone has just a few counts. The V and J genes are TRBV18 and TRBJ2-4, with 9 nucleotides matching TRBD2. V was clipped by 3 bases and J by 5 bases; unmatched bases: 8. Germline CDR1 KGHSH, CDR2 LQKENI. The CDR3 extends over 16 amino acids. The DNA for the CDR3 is TGTGCCAGCTCACCCTCGATTAGCGGGGGCCAAAACATTCAGTACTTC. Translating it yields CASSPSISGGQNIQYF.

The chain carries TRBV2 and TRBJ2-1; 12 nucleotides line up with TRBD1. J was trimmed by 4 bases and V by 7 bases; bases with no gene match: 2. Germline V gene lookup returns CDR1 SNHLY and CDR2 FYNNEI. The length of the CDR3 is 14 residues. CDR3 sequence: CASTGQGAYNEQFF. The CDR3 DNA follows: TGTGCCAGCACGGGACAGGGGGCGTACAATGAGCAGTTCTTC.

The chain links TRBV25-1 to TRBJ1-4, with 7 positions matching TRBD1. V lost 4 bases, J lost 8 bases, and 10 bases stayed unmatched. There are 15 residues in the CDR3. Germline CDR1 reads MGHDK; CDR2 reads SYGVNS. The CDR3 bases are TGTGCCAGCAGTGCCTCCAGGGGGGACTGGGAAAAACTGTTTTTT. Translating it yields CASSASRGDWEKLFF.

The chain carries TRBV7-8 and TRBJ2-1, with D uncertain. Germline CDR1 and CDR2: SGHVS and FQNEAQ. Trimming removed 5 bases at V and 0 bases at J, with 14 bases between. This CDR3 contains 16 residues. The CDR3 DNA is TGTGCCAGCAGCCGGACGGCCCTCAGCTCCTACAATGAGCAGTTCTTC. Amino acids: CASSRTALSSYNEQFF.

The DNA for the CDR3 is TGTGCCAGCGGGACAACCCACAATGAGCAGTTCTTC. Protein: CASGTTHNEQFF. The V and J genes are TRBV28 and TRBJ2-1; the D gene is possibly TRBD1 (6 bases). V was clipped by 8 bases and J by 5 bases, with 10 bases between them. There are 12 residues in the CDR3. Germline lookup yields CDR1 MDHEN and CDR2 SYDVKM. The full variable domain, rest sourced from reference TRBV28 and TRBJ2-1, is DVKVTQSSRYLVKRTGEKVFLECVQDMDHENMFWYRQDPGLGLRLIYFSYDVKMKEKGDIPEGYSVSREKKERFSLILESASTNQTSMYLCASGTTHNEQFFGPGTRLTVL.

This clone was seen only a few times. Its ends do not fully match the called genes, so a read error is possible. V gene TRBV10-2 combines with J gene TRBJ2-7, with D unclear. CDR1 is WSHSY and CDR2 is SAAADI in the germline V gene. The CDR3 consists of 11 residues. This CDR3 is CASRGPRARDF. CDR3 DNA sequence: TGCGCCAGCAGAGGCCCCCGAGCAAGGGACTTC.